These 27 T cell receptor beta chains were all obtained from the same sample, sequenced in a study of cytomegalovirus exposure and HLA in healthy donors. Researchers ran the PCR with 60 Vbeta and 13 Jbeta primers. The method was immunoSEQ multiplex PCR; TCRdb's version includes in-frame clones alone and lacks a portion of them. The table shows some 120,000 clones, with 65% to 80% occurring only once. Input material: PBMCs. Source of these receptors: a young man in good health and CMV-seropositive.

The rearrangement links TRBV5-4 to TRBJ1-2; 10 nucleotides agree with TRBD1. The CDR3 is made up of 14 amino acids. Per germline, CDR1 SGHNT and CDR2 YYREEE (reference sequence). Trimming cost V 4 bases and J 8 bases; bases outside gene matches: 8. The CDR3 is CASSGDRGRWGYTF. The CDR3 DNA reads as TGTGCCAGCAGCGGAGACAGGGGGCGATGGGGCTACACCTTC. Full variable domain (rest looked up from reference TRBV5-4 and TRBJ1-2): ETGVTQSPTHLIKTRGQQVTLRCSSQSGHNTVSWYQQALGQGPQFIFQYYREEENGRGNFPPRFSGLQFPNYSSELNVNALELDDSALYLCASSGDRGRWGYTFGSGTRLTVV.

V and J are TRBV4-2 and TRBJ2-1; 10 bases fit TRBD2. CDR3 length: 17 residues. Germline V lookup: CDR1 LGHNA, CDR2 YNFKEQ. Trimming took 2 bases from V and 3 from J; bases not matched to a gene: 7. The CDR3 here is CASSQSPLAGVYNEQFF. The CDR3 DNA reads as TGTGCCAGCAGCCAATCCCCTCTAGCGGGGGTCTACAATGAGCAGTTCTTC.

The genes are TRBV9 and TRBJ2-3; perhaps TRBD1 as D (6 bases). The V and J ends lost 3 bases and 0 bases respectively, with 20 bases between them. This CDR3 region has 18 residues. The germline V gene has CDR1 SGDLS and CDR2 YYNGEE. The CDR3: CASSAVGTGQPSTDTQYF. In nucleotides, the CDR3 is TGTGCCAGCAGCGCGGTTGGTACTGGACAGCCAAGCACAGATACGCAGTATTTT. The whole variable domain, remainder taken from reference TRBV9 and TRBJ2-3, is DSGVTQTPKHLITATGQRVTLRCSPRSGDLSVYWYQQSLDQGLQFLIQYYNGEERAKGNILERFSAQQFPDLHSELNLSSLELGDSALYFCASSAVGTGQPSTDTQYFGPGTRLTVL.

J is TRBJ2-3 and V is TRBV2; TRBD1 matches at 10 bases. V trimming: 7 bases; J trimming: 5 bases; junction bases outside the gene matches: 6. The CDR3 consists of 14 residues. The germline CDR1 and CDR2 sequences are SNHLY and FYNNEI. The CDR3 region is CASMQDRGKDTQYF. CDR3 nucleotides: TGTGCCAGCATGCAGGACAGGGGGAAAGATACGCAGTATTTT.

This clone appeared a few times. The J gene is TRBJ2-3, the V gene TRBV7-2; TRBD1 might be the D (5 bases). The germline gives CDR1 SGHTA, CDR2 FQGNSA. Between the trimmed V and J ends, which lost 0 bases and 7 bases, there was a span of 14 bases. This CDR3 comprises 15 residues. CDR3 residues: CASSLAKWTSNTQYF. As DNA, the CDR3 is TGTGCCAGCAGCTTAGCGAAATGGACATCCAATACGCAGTATTTT.

V gene TRBV28 combines with J gene TRBJ1-6; 8 bases are shared with TRBD1. In germline, CDR1 is MDHEN, CDR2 SYDVKM. V lost 0 bases to trimming and J lost 5 bases; unmatched junction nucleotides: 6. The CDR3 has 17 amino acids. CDR3 amino acids: CASSLWADRVNNSPLHF. CDR3 coding DNA: TGTGCCAGCAGTTTATGGGCGGACAGGGTCAATAATTCACCCCTCCACTTT.

V gene TRBV10-3 combines with J gene TRBJ2-7; 9 bases are shared with TRBD2. Per germline, CDR1 ENHRY and CDR2 SYGVKD. V trimming: 0 bases; J trimming: 2 bases; junction bases outside the gene matches: 8. The CDR3 loop spans 17 amino acids. Here the CDR3 reads CAISESDIAGVPYEQYF. The CDR3 DNA follows: TGTGCCATCAGTGAGTCGGATATAGCGGGGGTTCCCTACGAGCAGTACTTC.

The chain joins TRBV7-6 to TRBJ2-2, with TRBD2 matching over 10 bases. The V gene's germline CDR1 is SGHVS and CDR2 FNYEAQ. The length of the CDR3 is 16 residues. The ends lost 3 bases at V and 1 base at J; junction bases unmatched: 2. DNA of the CDR3: TGTGCCAGCAGCTTCCTAGCGGGGGAGAACACCGGGGAGCTGTTTTTT. Translated: CASSFLAGENTGELFF.

The rearrangement links TRBV7-2 to TRBJ2-7; a possible D gene is TRBD2 (6 bases). Germline assignment: CDR1 SGHTA and CDR2 FQGNSA. V was trimmed by 5 bases and J by 3 bases, leaving 17 bases between them. The CDR3 length is 15 residues. The chain's CDR3 is CASSRVGGSGYEQYF. The DNA of the CDR3 is TGTGCCAGCAGCCGCGTTGGAGGGTCAGGCTACGAGCAGTACTTC. The complete variable domain, with remaining parts taken from reference TRBV7-2 and TRBJ2-7, reads GAGVSQSPSNKVTEKGKDVELRCDPISGHTALYWYRQSLGQGLEFLIYFQGNSAPDKSGLPSDRFSAERTGGSVSTLTIQRTQQEDSAVYLCASSRVGGSGYEQYFGPGTRLTVT.

The chain joins TRBV5-5 to TRBJ1-1; the D gene is possibly TRBD1 (6 bases). The CDR3 has 14 amino acids. With 7 bases removed from V and 3 bases from J, the gap between germline ends came to 16 bases. The germline CDR1 and CDR2 sequences are SGHKS and YYEKEE (reference sequence). CDR3 coding DNA: TGTGCCAGCGCCCTACAGGGTCTTTACACTGAAGCTTTCTTT. Protein product: CASALQGLYTEAFF.

The chain combines TRBV19 with TRBJ1-1; the D gene is possibly TRBD1 (6 bases). CDR1 and CDR2 from the germline V gene are LNHDA and SQIVND (reference sequence). Deletions cut 7 bases from V and 4 bases from J, with 13 bases between. The CDR3 consists of 13 residues. The chain's CDR3 is CASTTGPGTEAFF. Here the CDR3 DNA reads TGTGCCAGTACTACAGGGCCGGGCACTGAAGCTTTCTTT.

This clone occurred a few times. The J gene is TRBJ1-1, the V gene TRBV25-1; D is uncertain. Germline loops: CDR1 MGHDK, CDR2 SYGVNS. This CDR3 is 12 amino acids long. V was shortened by 3 bases and J by 7 bases, with 9 bases between the two germline ends. The CDR3 spells CASSDSMFEAFF. CDR3 sequence (DNA): TGTGCCAGCAGTGATAGTATGTTTGAAGCTTTCTTT.

The V gene is TRBV7-3, the J gene TRBJ2-1; the D gene is possibly TRBD2 (8 bases). V was cut by 5 bases and J by 8 bases, with 19 bases left in between. This CDR3 comprises 15 residues. Germline lookup yields CDR1 SGHTA and CDR2 FQGTGA. The CDR3 region has the DNA TGTGCCAGCAGCCCAGGGGGTAGCGGGACCCATGAGCAGTTCTTC. Encoded protein: CASSPGGSGTHEQFF.

This chain uses TRBV5-8 with TRBJ1-5; D is unclear. The germline V gene encodes CDR1 SGHTS and CDR2 YDEGEE. V dropped 0 bases and J dropped 6 bases, with 13 bases sitting between them. This CDR3 region has 15 residues. This CDR3 is CASSLVEVSGQPQHF. The CDR3 DNA is TGTGCCAGCAGCTTGGTTGAGGTGTCGGGTCAGCCCCAGCATTTT.

The gene calls are TRBV6-6 and TRBJ2-1; 11 bases map to TRBD2. The J segment lost 13 bases and the V segment lost 5 bases, leaving 4 bases of the junction unmatched. The CDR3 is made up of 12 amino acids. Germline assignment: CDR1 MNHNY and CDR2 SVGAGI (reference sequence). CDR3: CASSGTSGSQFF. The CDR3 nucleotides read TGTGCCAGCAGTGGGACTAGCGGTTCTCAGTTCTTC.

This clone has just one count. This chain links TRBV19 with TRBJ1-6; TRBD1 aligns across 8 bases. The germline V gene has CDR1 LNHDA and CDR2 SQIVND (reference sequence). The CDR3 is 15 amino acids. Losses at the gene ends were 4 bases for V and 10 bases for J; bases not matched to a gene: 9. The CDR3 reads CASSTQGAYRSPLHF. In DNA, the CDR3 is TGTGCCAGTAGTACGCAGGGGGCTTATCGGTCACCCCTCCACTTT.

CDR3 sequence reads: CASSLEAGYQETQYF. The CDR3 DNA sequence: TGCGCCAGCAGCTTGGAAGCAGGGTACCAAGAGACCCAGTACTTC. The chain combines TRBV5-1 with TRBJ2-5; tentatively, D is TRBD1 (5 bases). Germline V gene data show CDR1 as SGHRS and CDR2 as YFSETQ. The CDR3 runs 15 residues. Trimming removed 0 bases from V and 0 bases from J, with 9 bases in between.

The chain links TRBV6-6 to TRBJ2-7, with 13 bases aligning to TRBD2. The germline V gene encodes CDR1 MNHNY and CDR2 SVGAGI (reference sequence). The CDR3 consists of 13 residues. The J segment lost 4 bases and the V segment lost 6 bases, leaving 0 bases of the junction unmatched. The CDR3 DNA is TGTGCCAGCAGGGGACTAGCGGGGTACGAGCAGTACTTC. Translating it yields CASRGLAGYEQYF.

This clone has just one count. The chain is built from TRBV6-5 and TRBJ2-5, with D maybe TRBD1 (5 bases). The germline V gene has CDR1 MNHEY and CDR2 SVGAGI. The CDR3 totals 15 residues. The V end lost 4 bases, the J end lost 0 bases, and 12 bases lay between the germline ends. The CDR3 sequence is CASSSPDRHQETQYF. The CDR3 region has the DNA TGTGCCAGCAGTTCCCCTGACAGACACCAAGAGACCCAGTACTTC.

The chain combines TRBV18 with TRBJ1-1; 7 nucleotides line up with TRBD1. The germline gives CDR1 KGHSH, CDR2 LQKENI. V lost 3 bases to trimming and J lost 0 bases; unmatched junction nucleotides: 10. The CDR3 covers 17 residues. This chain's CDR3 is CASSPTGAVTMNTEAFF. The DNA for the CDR3 is TGTGCCAGCTCACCTACAGGGGCCGTCACCATGAACACTGAAGCTTTCTTT.

V usage is TRBV7-6 and J usage is TRBJ2-2, with TRBD2 matching 11 bases. Germline values: CDR1 SGHVS, CDR2 FNYEAQ. V gave up 6 bases and J gave up 5 bases; unmatched junction bases: 11. The CDR3 is 17 amino acids. This CDR3 is CASRREPGLAVTGELFF. DNA of the CDR3: TGTGCCAGCAGACGAGAACCGGGACTAGCGGTGACCGGGGAGCTGTTTTTT.

The rearrangement uses TRBV7-2 and TRBJ1-2, with TRBD1 matching 7 bases. The CDR3 has 14 amino acids. Trimming took 1 base from V and 6 from J; bases not matched to a gene: 5. Germline CDR1 SGHTA, CDR2 FQGNSA. CDR3 coding DNA: TGTGCCAGCAGCTTAGACAGGGGATGGAATGGCTACACCTTC. Its protein product is CASSLDRGWNGYTF.

The CDR3 region is CASSRGLAGETQYF. In nucleotides, the CDR3 is TGCGCCAGCAGCCGCGGACTAGCGGGTGAGACCCAGTACTTC. The J gene is TRBJ2-5, the V gene TRBV4-1; 11 nucleotides align to TRBD2. The junction had 3 bases not matched to a gene; V was cut back by 4 bases and J by 5 bases. The V gene's germline CDR1 is MGHRA and CDR2 YSYEKL. CDR3 size: 14 residues.

This clone occurred once. The chain combines TRBV9 with TRBJ1-4; D possibly corresponds to TRBD1 (5 bases). Trimming took 1 base from V and 1 from J, leaving 8 bases between them. Germline V CDR1 and CDR2: SGDLS, YYNGEE. The CDR3 is 15 amino acids. CDR3 amino acids: CASSVWGLTNEKLFF. The CDR3, as DNA: TGTGCCAGCAGCGTATGGGGCTTAACTAATGAAAAACTGTTTTTT.

This chain uses TRBV19 with TRBJ1-2, with D maybe TRBD1 (6 bases). The germline gives CDR1 LNHDA, CDR2 SQIVND (reference sequence). The CDR3 consists of 15 residues. The V gene lost 5 bases and the J gene lost 8 bases, with 21 bases spanning the gap. CDR3 sequence reads: CASSADRGAGTGYTF. The CDR3 region has the DNA TGTGCCAGTAGTGCCGACCGGGGGGCTGGTACGGGCTACACCTTC.

The genes are TRBV10-2 and TRBJ1-5; no definite D call. V shed 0 bases and J shed 4 bases, with 13 bases lying between them. Germline V gene data show CDR1 as WSHSY and CDR2 as SAAADI. The CDR3 extends over 16 amino acids. This CDR3 reads CASSESEMAANQPQHF. The DNA of the CDR3 is TGCGCCAGCAGTGAGTCGGAGATGGCTGCTAATCAGCCCCAGCATTTT.

The V call is TRBV7-2, the J call TRBJ2-2; 7 positions match TRBD2. CDR1 and CDR2 from the germline V gene are SGHTA and FQGNSA. The CDR3 consists of 17 residues. The ends lost 5 bases at V and 5 bases at J; junction bases unmatched: 14. The CDR3 nucleotides are TGTGCCAGCAGCCCCCGGGCGCTAGCGGCGGTGACCGGGGAGCTGTTTTTT. Translated, it gives CASSPRALAAVTGELFF.